This T cell receptor beta chain was retrieved from a study of early T cells in non-severe SARS-CoV-2 infection. Overall study: The authors sequenced bulk RNA from unsorted whole blood, leaving chains unpaired. General study results and limits: In VDJdb matching, anti-spike CD8 responses were favored while private and CD4 specificities went missing.

This clonotype appeared a few times. The antigen remains unidentified. There are 17 residues in the CDR3. CDR1 and CDR2 (germline): MDHEN, SYDVKM. Germline trimming cut 5 bases from V and 7 bases from J; bases unmatched to any gene: 9. In the library, individual cDNA molecules carried attached unique molecular identifiers. TCRdb called the 5' RACE reads again in MiXCR, with one record for every CDR3 protein. The sample lists tens of thousands of distinct CDR3 sequences; about 14% were seen once. The sequencing used whole blood, collected at baseline. The sequence derives from an adult who was a healthcare worker with PCR-confirmed SARS-CoV-2 infection or an uninfected control (not recorded which). This rearrangement joins TRBV28 to TRBJ2-2; 14 bases map to TRBD2. The CDR3 sequence: CASSLSGTSGSYGELFF. Here the CDR3 DNA reads TGTGCCAGCAGTCTTTCCGGGACTAGCGGGAGTTACGGGGAGCTGTTTTTT.